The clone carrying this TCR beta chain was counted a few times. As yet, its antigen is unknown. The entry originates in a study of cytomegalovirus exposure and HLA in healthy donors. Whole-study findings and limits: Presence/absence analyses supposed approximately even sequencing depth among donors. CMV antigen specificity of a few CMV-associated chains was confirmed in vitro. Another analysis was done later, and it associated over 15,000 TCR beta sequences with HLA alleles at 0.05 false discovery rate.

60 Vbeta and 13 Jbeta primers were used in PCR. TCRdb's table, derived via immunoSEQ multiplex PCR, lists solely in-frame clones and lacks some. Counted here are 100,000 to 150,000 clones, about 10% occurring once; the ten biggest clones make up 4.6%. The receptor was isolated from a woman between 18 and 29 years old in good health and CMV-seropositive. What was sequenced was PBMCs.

CDR3 region: CASRIDGTNQPQHF. CDR3 bases: TGTGCCAGCAGGATTGACGGGACTAATCAGCCCCAGCATTTT. The J gene is TRBJ1-5, the V gene TRBV2; possibly TRBD1 for D (5 bases). Germline values: CDR1 SNHLY, CDR2 FYNNEI. The V gene lost 6 bases and the J gene lost 4 bases, with 13 bases spanning the gap. This CDR3 spans 14 amino acids.